A selection of T cell receptor beta chains follows, all from one sample in a study of shared clonotypes between healthy human individuals. Measured with immunoSEQ multiplex PCR; TCRdb has only the in-frame clones, and not every one. The repertoire includes about 2.4 million clones, under 95% of them detected once, and about 0.34% sits in the top ten. Sample: naive CD4+ T cells from PBMCs. The receptors derive from a man aged 18 to 35 in good health. Some clones in this sample may be carry-over from other donors' samples. Each CDR3 is given with its conserved first and last residue. A D gene is named only where the DNA matches it firmly. Part of the rows lack a size; the others show once, few, many or a class for expanded clones.

J gene,V gene,clone size,D gene,CDR3 protein,CDR3 DNA
TRBJ2-5,TRBV28,-,-,CASSLERQETQYF,TGTGCCAGCAGTTTAGAGCGGCAAGAGACCCAGTACTTC
TRBJ1-2,TRBV19,-,TRBD1,CASSIRPGTASNYGYTF,TGTGCCAGTAGTATCCGGCCGGGGACAGCTTCTAACTATGGCTACACCTTC
TRBJ2-7,TRBV4-3,-,-,CASSQERTSRSYEQYF,TGCGCCAGCAGCCAAGAGAGAACATCCAGATCCTACGAGCAGTACTTC
TRBJ2-7,TRBV5-6,-,TRBD2,CASSLGTSGSGRYF,TGTGCCAGCAGCTTGGGGACTAGCGGGAGTGGTCGGTACTTC
TRBJ2-1,TRBV5-6,-,-,CASRERGPNNEQFF,TGTGCCAGCAGGGAGAGGGGCCCTAACAATGAGCAGTTCTTC
TRBJ2-5,TRBV29-1,-,-,CSVRMRLSPQETQYF,TGCAGCGTTCGAATGCGTCTAAGCCCCCAAGAGACCCAGTACTTC
TRBJ2-5,TRBV7-9,-,TRBD1,CASSEGQGQETQYF,TGTGCCAGCAGCGAGGGACAGGGCCAAGAGACCCAGTACTTC
TRBJ2-7,TRBV7-9,-,-,CASSRRQYSYEQYF,TGTGCCAGCAGCCGCCGGCAGTACTCCTACGAGCAGTACTTC
TRBJ1-1,TRBV7-8,-,-,CASSAPKWGTEAFF,TGTGCCAGCAGCGCACCAAAGTGGGGCACTGAAGCTTTCTTT
TRBJ2-2,TRBV19,-,-,CASSIDHRSETATNTGELFF,TGTGCCAGTAGTATAGATCATCGGAGTGAGACAGCCACGAACACCGGGGAGCTGTTTTTT
TRBJ2-7,TRBV27,once,TRBD1,CASSPLYLDRGLSYEQYF,TGTGCCAGCAGTCCACTTTACTTGGACAGGGGGCTTAGCTACGAGCAGTACTTC
TRBJ1-3,TRBV30,-,-,CAWRTGNSGNTIYF,TGTGCCTGGAGAACAGGGAACTCTGGAAACACCATATATTTT
TRBJ2-5,TRBV13,-,-,CASSFSPMMETQYF,TGTGCCAGCAGCTTCTCTCCGATGATGGAGACCCAGTACTTC
TRBJ1-4,TRBV7-8,-,-,CASSLVGIRGEKLFF,TGTGCCAGCAGCTTAGTTGGAATAAGGGGTGAAAAACTGTTTTTT
TRBJ2-1,TRBV11-3,-,TRBD2,CASSYQRGSNEQFF,TGTGCCAGCAGCTACCAGCGGGGGTCTAATGAGCAGTTCTTC
TRBJ2-3,TRBV28,-,TRBD1,CASSHLTRGTAYTDTQYF,TGTGCCAGCAGCCACCTCACGCGAGGGACAGCATACACAGATACGCAGTATTTT
TRBJ2-1,TRBV5-1,once,TRBD2,CASSLAGGTSANNEQFF,TGCGCCAGCAGCTTGGCGGGGGGGACTAGCGCCAACAATGAGCAGTTCTTC
TRBJ1-6,TRBV28,-,TRBD1,CASSLGQTYNSPLHF,TGTGCCAGCAGTTTGGGACAGACTTATAATTCACCCCTCCACTTT
TRBJ2-1,TRBV5-6,-,-,CASSLPLGAGHNEQFF,TGTGCCAGCAGCCTACCTCTAGGGGCCGGCCACAATGAGCAGTTCTTC
TRBJ1-3,TRBV4-1,-,TRBD1,CASSRFGQELSGNTIYF,TGCGCCAGCAGCCGATTTGGACAGGAGCTCTCTGGAAACACCATATATTTT
TRBJ1-4,TRBV28,-,TRBD1,CASIGRQGATNEKLFF,TGTGCCAGCATAGGGCGACAGGGCGCAACTAATGAAAAACTGTTTTTT
TRBJ1-4,TRBV7-9,-,-,CASSLGTANEKLFF,TGTGCCAGCAGCTTGGGGACGGCTAATGAAAAACTGTTTTTT
TRBJ2-1,TRBV4-1,-,TRBD2,CASTGLAGVSRNEQFF,TGCGCCAGTACCGGACTAGCGGGAGTCTCTCGGAATGAGCAGTTCTTC
TRBJ2-7,TRBV29-1,-,-,CSVAGTTYYEQYF,TGCAGCGTTGCAGGGACAACATACTACGAGCAGTACTTC
TRBJ1-1,TRBV4-1,-,-,CASSQEVGPRTEAFF,TGCGCCAGCAGCCAAGAGGTAGGGCCCCGGACTGAAGCTTTCTTT
TRBJ2-7,TRBV6-1,-,-,CASSEVAETPYEQYF,TGTGCCAGCAGTGAAGTCGCGGAGACCCCCTACGAGCAGTACTTC
TRBJ2-1,TRBV5-1,-,TRBD2,CASSLLATALYNEQFF,TGCGCCAGCAGCTTACTAGCGACGGCTCTCTACAATGAGCAGTTCTTC
TRBJ2-7,TRBV9,-,-,CASSATGTRDEQYF,TGTGCCAGCAGCGCGACCGGGACCCGGGACGAGCAGTACTTC
TRBJ1-3,TRBV5-4,-,-,CASSSSTLRQYGGNTIYF,TGTGCCAGCAGCAGCTCCACCCTGAGACAGTACGGTGGAAACACCATATATTTT
TRBJ2-4,TRBV7-6,-,-,CASIQTRGGIQYF,TGTGCCAGCATACAGACACGGGGCGGCATTCAGTACTTC
TRBJ2-3,TRBV5-4,-,-,CASSRNSRAAKDTQYF,TGTGCCAGCAGCCGTAACTCAAGGGCCGCCAAAGATACGCAGTATTTT
TRBJ2-7,TRBV5-1,once,-,CASSLEVLGEQYF,TGCGCCAGCAGCTTGGAAGTTCTTGGCGAGCAGTACTTC
TRBJ1-1,TRBV18,-,-,CASSPTGIMNTEAFF,TGTGCCAGCTCACCCACTGGTATTATGAACACTGAAGCTTTCTTT
TRBJ2-1,TRBV5-6,-,TRBD2,CASRRVTSGRGYNEQFF,TGTGCCAGCAGGAGGGTGACTAGCGGGAGGGGTTACAATGAGCAGTTCTTC
TRBJ2-1,TRBV9,-,TRBD2,CASSVDLAGYNEQFF,TGTGCCAGCAGCGTAGACCTAGCGGGATACAATGAGCAGTTCTTC
TRBJ2-5,TRBV7-3,-,-,CASSFAGAETQYF,TGTGCCAGCAGCTTTGCAGGGGCAGAGACCCAGTACTTC
TRBJ1-4,TRBV28,-,-,CASSFQGRREKLFF,TGTGCCAGCAGTTTCCAGGGGCGGCGGGAAAAACTGTTTTTT
TRBJ1-2,TRBV9,-,-,CASSLGDTTADYGYTF,TGTGCCAGCAGCCTAGGGGACACAACAGCGGACTATGGCTACACCTTC
TRBJ2-1,TRBV4-3,-,-,CAKVRSHEQFF,TGCGCCAAAGTGAGGTCCCATGAGCAGTTCTTC
TRBJ2-7,TRBV19,-,TRBD1,CASRSYRQGSYEQYF,TGTGCCAGTAGGTCCTATCGACAGGGATCCTACGAGCAGTACTTC
TRBJ1-4,TRBV28,-,TRBD1,CASSPHPGQAEKLFF,TGTGCCAGCAGTCCTCACCCCGGACAGGCTGAAAAACTGTTTTTT
TRBJ2-7,TRBV7-2,-,-,CASSAGAVISEQYF,TGTGCCAGCAGCGCCGGTGCCGTAATCAGCGAGCAGTACTTC
TRBJ1-2,TRBV18,-,-,CASSPASTNYGYTF,TGTGCCAGCTCACCAGCCTCGACTAACTATGGCTACACCTTC